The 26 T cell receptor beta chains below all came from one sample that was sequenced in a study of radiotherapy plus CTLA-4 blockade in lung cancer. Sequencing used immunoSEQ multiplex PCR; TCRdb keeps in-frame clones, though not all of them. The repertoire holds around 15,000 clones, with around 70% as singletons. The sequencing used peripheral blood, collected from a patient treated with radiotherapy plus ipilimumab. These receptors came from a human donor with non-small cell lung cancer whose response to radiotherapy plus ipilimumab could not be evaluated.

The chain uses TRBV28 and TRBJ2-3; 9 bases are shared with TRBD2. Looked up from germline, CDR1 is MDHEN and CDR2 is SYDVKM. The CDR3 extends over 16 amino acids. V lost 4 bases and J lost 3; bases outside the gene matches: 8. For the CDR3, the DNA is TGTGCCAGCAGTTCGGCGGCGGGGGGGCAGACAGATACGCAGTATTTT. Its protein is CASSSAAGGQTDTQYF. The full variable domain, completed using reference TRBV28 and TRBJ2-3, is DVKVTQSSRYLVKRTGEKVFLECVQDMDHENMFWYRQDPGLGLRLIYFSYDVKMKEKGDIPEGYSVSREKKERFSLILESASTNQTSMYLCASSSAAGGQTDTQYFGPGTRLTVL.

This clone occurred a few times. In DNA, the CDR3 is TGTGCCAGCAGCTTTGGCCGGCGGGACAGGCGCACAGATACGCAGTATTTT. Protein product: CASSFGRRDRRTDTQYF. The chain couples TRBV5-4 to TRBJ2-3; 8 nucleotides line up with TRBD1. The V gene's germline CDR1 is SGHNT and CDR2 YYREEE (reference sequence). With V trimmed by 2 bases and J by 1 base, 9 bases remained unmatched. This CDR3 comprises 17 residues.

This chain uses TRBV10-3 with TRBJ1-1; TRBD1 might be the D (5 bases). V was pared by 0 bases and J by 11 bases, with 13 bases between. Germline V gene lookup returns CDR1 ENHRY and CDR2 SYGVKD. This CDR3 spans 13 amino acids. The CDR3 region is CAISESGQGMAFF. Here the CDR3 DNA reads TGTGCCATCAGTGAGTCGGGGCAGGGAATGGCTTTCTTT.

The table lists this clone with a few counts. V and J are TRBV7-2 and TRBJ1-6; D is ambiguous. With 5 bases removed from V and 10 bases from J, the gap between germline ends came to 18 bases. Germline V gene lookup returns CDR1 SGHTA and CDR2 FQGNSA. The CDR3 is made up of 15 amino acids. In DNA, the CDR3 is TGTGCCAGCAGCCCTCAGTTAGGGAGGGAATCACCCCTCCACTTT. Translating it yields CASSPQLGRESPLHF.

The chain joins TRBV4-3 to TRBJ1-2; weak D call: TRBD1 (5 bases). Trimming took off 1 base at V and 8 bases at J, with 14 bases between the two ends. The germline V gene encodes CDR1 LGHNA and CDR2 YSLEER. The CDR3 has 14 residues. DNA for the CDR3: TGCGCCAGCAGCCAAGGGACAACCGCTAGAGGCTACACCTTC. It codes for CASSQGTTARGYTF.

CDR3 sequence reads: CASSSSGTNEQFF. The CDR3 nucleotides are TGTGCCAGCAGCTCTAGCGGGACAAATGAGCAGTTCTTC. The genes are TRBV4-2 and TRBJ2-1, with TRBD2 identical over 9 bases. Germline V gene sequence: CDR1 LGHNA, CDR2 YNFKEQ. The CDR3 is 13 amino acids. V trimming: 5 bases; J trimming: 7 bases; junction bases outside the gene matches: 3.

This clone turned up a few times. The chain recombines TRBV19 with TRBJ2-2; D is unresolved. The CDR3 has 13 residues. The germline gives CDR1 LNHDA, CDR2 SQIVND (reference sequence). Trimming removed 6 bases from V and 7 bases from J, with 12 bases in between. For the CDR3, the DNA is TGTGCCAGTAGAGCCCCCTCCGGCGGGGAGCTGTTTTTT. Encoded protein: CASRAPSGGELFF.

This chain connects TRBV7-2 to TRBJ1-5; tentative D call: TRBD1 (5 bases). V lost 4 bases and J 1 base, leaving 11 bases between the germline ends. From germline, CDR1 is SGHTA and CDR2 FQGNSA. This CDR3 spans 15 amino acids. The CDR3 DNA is TGTGCCAGCAGCTGGGGGGATCCGAGCAATCAGCCCCAGCATTTT. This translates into CASSWGDPSNQPQHF.

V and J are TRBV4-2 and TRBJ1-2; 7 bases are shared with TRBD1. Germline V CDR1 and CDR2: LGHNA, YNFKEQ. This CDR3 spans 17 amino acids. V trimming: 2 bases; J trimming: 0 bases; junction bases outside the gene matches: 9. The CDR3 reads CASSQSLTGDSNYGYTF. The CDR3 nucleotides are TGTGCCAGCAGCCAATCCCTAACAGGGGACTCTAACTATGGCTACACCTTC.

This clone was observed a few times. CDR3 residues: CASSQSGQNNQPQHF. The CDR3 region has the DNA TGTGCCAGCAGCCAGTCGGGTCAGAATAATCAGCCCCAGCATTTT. The chain employs TRBV6-1 and TRBJ1-5, with D uncertain. The CDR3 runs to 15 residues. Per the germline V gene, CDR1 is MNHNS and CDR2 is SASEGT. V was pared by 6 bases and J by 4 bases, with 16 bases between.

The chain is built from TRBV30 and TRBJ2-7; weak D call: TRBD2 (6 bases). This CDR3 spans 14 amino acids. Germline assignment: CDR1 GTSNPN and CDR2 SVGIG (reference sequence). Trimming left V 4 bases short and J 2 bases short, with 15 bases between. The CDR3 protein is CAWKGPSVAYEQYF. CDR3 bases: TGTGCCTGGAAGGGCCCTAGCGTGGCCTACGAGCAGTACTTC.

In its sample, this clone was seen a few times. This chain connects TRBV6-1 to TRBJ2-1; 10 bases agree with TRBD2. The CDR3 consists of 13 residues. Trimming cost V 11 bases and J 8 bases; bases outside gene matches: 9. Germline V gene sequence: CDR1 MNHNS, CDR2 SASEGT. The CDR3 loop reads CAGLGLAGDEQFF. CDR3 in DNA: TGTGCCGGGCTTGGGCTAGCGGGGGATGAGCAGTTCTTC.

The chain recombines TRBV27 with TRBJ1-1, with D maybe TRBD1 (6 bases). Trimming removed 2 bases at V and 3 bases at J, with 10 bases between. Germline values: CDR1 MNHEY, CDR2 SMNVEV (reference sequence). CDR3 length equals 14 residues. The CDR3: CASSLDRRYTEAFF. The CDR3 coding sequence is TGTGCCAGCAGTTTAGACAGGAGGTACACTGAAGCTTTCTTT.

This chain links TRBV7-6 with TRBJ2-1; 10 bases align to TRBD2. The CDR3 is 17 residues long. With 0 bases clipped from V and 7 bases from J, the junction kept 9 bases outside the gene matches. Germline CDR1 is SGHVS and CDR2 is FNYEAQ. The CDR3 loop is CASSLAQLSGGENEQFF. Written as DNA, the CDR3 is TGTGCCAGCAGCTTAGCACAACTCAGCGGGGGGGAAAATGAGCAGTTCTTC.

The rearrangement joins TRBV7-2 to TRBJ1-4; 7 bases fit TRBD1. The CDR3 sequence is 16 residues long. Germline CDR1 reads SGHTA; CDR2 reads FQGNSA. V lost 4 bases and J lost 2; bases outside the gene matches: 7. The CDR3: CASSWKGGATNEKLFF. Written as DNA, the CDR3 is TGTGCCAGCAGCTGGAAAGGGGGCGCCACTAATGAAAAACTGTTTTTT.

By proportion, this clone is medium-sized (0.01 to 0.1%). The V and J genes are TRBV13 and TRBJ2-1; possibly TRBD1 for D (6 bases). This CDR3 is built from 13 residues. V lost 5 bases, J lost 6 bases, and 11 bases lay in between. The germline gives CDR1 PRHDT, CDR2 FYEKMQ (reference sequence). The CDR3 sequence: CASSKGGRNEQFF. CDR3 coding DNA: TGTGCCAGCAGCAAAGGGGGTCGCAATGAGCAGTTCTTC.

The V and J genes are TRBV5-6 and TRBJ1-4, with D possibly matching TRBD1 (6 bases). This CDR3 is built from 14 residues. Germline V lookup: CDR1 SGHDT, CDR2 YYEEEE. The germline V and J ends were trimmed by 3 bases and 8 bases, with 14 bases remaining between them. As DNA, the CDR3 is TGTGCCAGCAGCTGGCCCAGGGGCGAGGAAAAACTGTTTTTT. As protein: CASSWPRGEEKLFF.

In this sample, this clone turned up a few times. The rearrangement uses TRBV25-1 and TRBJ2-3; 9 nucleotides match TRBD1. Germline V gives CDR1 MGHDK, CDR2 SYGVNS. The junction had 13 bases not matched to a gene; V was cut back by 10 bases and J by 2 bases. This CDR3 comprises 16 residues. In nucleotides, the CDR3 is TGTGCCACCGAACAGGGGGCGCGGGGTAACACAGATACGCAGTATTTT. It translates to CATEQGARGNTDTQYF.

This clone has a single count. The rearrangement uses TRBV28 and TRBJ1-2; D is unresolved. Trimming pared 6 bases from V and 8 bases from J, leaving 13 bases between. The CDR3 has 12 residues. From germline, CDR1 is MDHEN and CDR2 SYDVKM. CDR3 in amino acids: CASRLGPKGYTF. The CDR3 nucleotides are TGTGCCAGCAGACTGGGCCCGAAGGGCTACACCTTC.

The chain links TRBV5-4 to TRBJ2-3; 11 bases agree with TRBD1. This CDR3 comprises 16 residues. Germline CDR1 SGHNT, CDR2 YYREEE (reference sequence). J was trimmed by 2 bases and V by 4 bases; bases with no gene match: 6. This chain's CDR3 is CASSAGQGVSTDTQYF. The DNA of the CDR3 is TGTGCCAGCAGCGCGGGACAGGGGGTATCCACAGATACGCAGTATTTT.

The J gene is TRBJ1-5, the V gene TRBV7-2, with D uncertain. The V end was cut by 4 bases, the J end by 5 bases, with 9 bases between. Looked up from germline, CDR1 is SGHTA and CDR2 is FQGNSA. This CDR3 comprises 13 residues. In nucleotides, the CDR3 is TGTGCCAGCAGCTCTCACATCGATCAGCCCCAGCATTTT. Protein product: CASSSHIDQPQHF.

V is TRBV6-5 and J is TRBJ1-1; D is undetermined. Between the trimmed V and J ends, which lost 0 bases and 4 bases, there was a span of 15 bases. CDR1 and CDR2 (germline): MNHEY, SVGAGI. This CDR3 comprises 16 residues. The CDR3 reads CASSYSWETLTTEAFF. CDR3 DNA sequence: TGTGCCAGCAGTTACTCTTGGGAGACTCTAACCACTGAAGCTTTCTTT.

CDR3 coding DNA: TGCGCCAGCAGCTTCAGCGGGGGGGCTCAAGCAGATACGCAGTATTTT. It codes for CASSFSGGAQADTQYF. This rearrangement joins TRBV5-1 to TRBJ2-3, with 10 bases fitting TRBD2. The ends lost 2 bases at V and 4 bases at J; junction bases unmatched: 7. This CDR3 has 16 amino acids. Per the germline V gene, CDR1 is SGHRS and CDR2 is YFSETQ.

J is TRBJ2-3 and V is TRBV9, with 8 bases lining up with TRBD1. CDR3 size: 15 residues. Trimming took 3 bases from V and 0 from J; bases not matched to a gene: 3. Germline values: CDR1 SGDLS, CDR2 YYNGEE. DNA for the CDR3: TGTGCCAGCAGCGCTTGGGACAGGAGCACAGATACGCAGTATTTT. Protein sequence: CASSAWDRSTDTQYF.

The CDR3 DNA follows: TGTGCCAGCAGCAGAACAGGGTACCACAATGAGCAGTTCTTC. Amino acids: CASSRTGYHNEQFF. V is TRBV5-6 and J is TRBJ2-1, with D maybe TRBD1 (6 bases). Germline V gives CDR1 SGHDT, CDR2 YYEEEE. Trimming stripped 4 bases from V and 5 bases from J, with 13 bases between. The CDR3 has 14 residues.

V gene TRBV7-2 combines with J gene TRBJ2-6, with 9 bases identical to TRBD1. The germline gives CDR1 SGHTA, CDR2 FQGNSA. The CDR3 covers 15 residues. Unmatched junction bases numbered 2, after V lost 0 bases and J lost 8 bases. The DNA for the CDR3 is TGTGCCAGCAGCTTAGCTGGGACAGGGTCCAACGTCCTGACTTTC. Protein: CASSLAGTGSNVLTF.